This record concerns one T cell receptor (beta chain) sequence. This clone appeared a few times. Its antigen is still unknown. It has no much larger one-base neighbor in the sample; base qualities were not kept. The immunoSEQ Assay, a bias-controlled multiplex PCR, was used to amplify TCRbeta CDR3 regions from genomic DNA. On the authors' methods: Nucleated cell counts per sample were estimated from amplification of reference gene primers within the assay. To quantify the absolute abundance of each unique TCRbeta CDR3 rearrangement, sequence reads were collapsed and filtered. For each sample, productive Simpson clonality was calculated as the square root of Simpson's diversity index over productive rearrangements. TCRdb's version of the immuneACCESS table is confined to in-frame rearrangements and falls short of the full clone set. An unresolved V gene accounts for under half of the shortfall where checked; the remainder is of unknown origin. The V and J calls and the clone size are those of that table, but D and trimming were determined from the DNA. Across this sample there are roughly 67,000 clones, with about 80% seen only once. The ten largest clones represent 5.5% to 7.5% of the sample.

Relative to germline, V is 7 bases shorter and J is 0 bases shorter, with 19 bases between their ends. There are 17 amino acids in the CDR3, from cysteine to phenylalanine inclusive. CDR3 DNA only is kept here, 51 bases in frame from base 1. As encoded in the germline V gene (reference sequence), CDR1 is MNHEY while CDR2 is SMNVEV. The data are from a study of blood T cell repertoires in COVID-19 (dated by TCRdb to 2020 to 2021). Some background on the complete study: Samples from collaborators originated in the United States, Italy and Spain and spanned both the acute and convalescent phases of COVID-19. The prospective study material was composed of cDNA or gDNA derived from T cells, B-cell-depleted T cells, or PBMCs. Deeply sampled blood TCRbeta repertoires from subjects exposed to, actively infected with, or recovered from COVID-19 were included in the dataset. A freely available public database, intended as a resource for researchers studying the immune response to SARS-CoV-2, is where the repertoires were released. Samples were obtained from the ongoing ImmuneRACE study (first 160 participants) and from approximately 1,200 subjects provided by 6 global collaborators. A de-identified subject ID, COVID-19 status, age in years and sex were almost always included in the sample metadata. Where HLA class I and class II types were available, the types were taken from metadata supplied by the sample provider, not from assay-based typing. Overall results and qualifications from the work: The quantity of clinical and demographic metadata differed by source and by participant and was supplied without curation.

The collaborating institutions used their own protocols to collect whole blood in K2EDTA tubes. For TCRbeta analysis, collaborators shipped samples as frozen whole blood, isolated PBMCs, or DNA extracted from either of those sample types. This sequence was found in a woman in her fifties or sixties with acute or convalescent COVID-19. Input material: peripheral blood. Recombination linked TRBV27 to TRBJ1-5, with an unclear D gene assignment. CDR3 sequence: CASKYSKQPNSNQPQHF. The DNA sequence is TGTGCCAGCAAGTACTCCAAACAGCCCAATAGCAATCAGCCCCAGCATTTT.